What follows describes a single T cell receptor (beta chain). What it binds is unknown. The table came from immunoSEQ multiplex PCR; TCRdb's copy has only in-frame clones and leaves some out. The sample has 50,000 to 65,000 clones, roughly 77% seen once. This sample was included in a study of radiotherapy plus CTLA-4 blockade in lung cancer. Regarding the study as a whole: Interferon-beta, together with early blood T cell clone dynamics, reportedly best predicted response.

This specimen consisted of peripheral blood, obtained from a patient treated with radiotherapy plus ipilimumab. This sequence was found in a human donor with non-small cell lung cancer who had a complete response to radiotherapy plus ipilimumab.

As DNA, the CDR3 is TGTGCCAGCAGCGTTGGACAGGGTCAATCTGAGACCCAGTACTTC. Its protein is CASSVGQGQSETQYF. The chain is built from TRBV9 and TRBJ2-5, with 8 bases identical to TRBD1. CDR1 SGDLS and CDR2 YYNGEE come from the germline V gene. The CDR3 contains 15 residues. Unmatched junction bases numbered 8, after V lost 2 bases and J lost 5 bases. Full variable domain (missing parts from reference TRBV9 and TRBJ2-5): DSGVTQTPKHLITATGQRVTLRCSPRSGDLSVYWYQQSLDQGLQFLIQYYNGEERAKGNILERFSAQQFPDLHSELNLSSLELGDSALYFCASSVGQGQSETQYFGPGTRLLVL.